This note documents a single T cell receptor beta chain sequence. In the original analysis: Counts of nucleated cells, estimated from reference gene primer amplification, were obtained. The table came from immunoSEQ multiplex PCR; TCRdb's copy has only in-frame clones and leaves some out. V and J calls plus clone size are reproduced from that table; the DNA served to infer D and trimming. Here the sample spans about 290,000 clones, roughly 80% being singletons. These data come from a study of blood T cell repertoires in COVID-19. The V gene lost 0 bases and the J gene lost 0 bases, with 8 bases spanning the gap. CDR1 and CDR2 from the germline V gene are GTSNPN and SVGIG (reference sequence). The CDR3 totals 14 residues.

This clonotype originated in a woman in her forties or fifties with active or convalescent COVID-19. The rearrangement joins TRBV30 to TRBJ2-5; no definite D call. The sample taken for sequencing was peripheral blood. The CDR3 sequence: CAWSVQSYQETQYF. CDR3 sequence (DNA): TGTGCCTGGAGTGTGCAGTCGTACCAAGAGACCCAGTACTTC.